Below, one T cell receptor beta chain is given with its context. Its antigen remains unidentified. CDR3 length: 14 amino acids. CDR1 and CDR2 (germline): MDHEN, SYDVKM. The ends lost 3 bases at V and 5 bases at J; junction bases unmatched: 5. The method was immunoSEQ multiplex PCR; TCRdb's version includes in-frame clones alone and lacks a portion of them. This sample has tens of thousands of clones, with around 90% found just once. This entry comes from a study of T cells in localized non-small cell lung cancer. The study's findings and limits: Compared with tumor, uninvolved adjacent lung displayed greater T cell clonality, ranking highest overall. Only one tumor region went through sequencing, so heterogeneity may still be there. Longer overall survival was seen with higher T cell density measured in blood. The study detected a median around 57 of the top 100 tumor clones in adjacent lung.

Material: peripheral blood, obtained before any cancer treatment. J is TRBJ2-7 and V is TRBV28; 9 bases align to TRBD1. This sequence originates from a man aged 40 to 75 with stage I squamous cell lung carcinoma. The CDR3 loop reads CASSFWDRVDEQYF. CDR3 coding DNA: TGTGCCAGCAGTTTCTGGGACAGGGTCGACGAGCAGTACTTC.